This T cell receptor beta chain stems from a study of Ad26.COV2.S vaccination and SARS-CoV-2 variants. Assay used: immunoSEQ multiplex PCR; TCRdb lists only in-frame clones, some missing. Of 350,000 to 450,000 clones listed, 80% to 95% were seen once; the top ten hold 1.5% to 2%. Treatment denoted: around 19 received Ad26.COV2.S at low or high dose, single or two shots; about 5 received placebo; per-sample allocation not given. Each sample was drawn 63 days after the first injection (of vaccine or placebo). An Ad26 vector was used to express Wuhan-strain SARS-CoV-2 spike as the vaccine. With 6 bases removed from V and 1 base from J, the gap between germline ends came to 9 bases. The CDR3 contains 13 residues. CDR1 and CDR2 (germline): WSHSY, SAAADI. Findings and limits, study-wide: Similar non-spike TCR breadth was observed in recipients of vaccine and of placebo.

With respect to this clone: Its cognate antigen is unknown.

The receptor was derived from a person aged 18 to 59 who received the Ad26.COV2.S COVID-19 vaccine or a placebo. The chain couples TRBV10-2 to TRBJ1-1; D possibly corresponds to TRBD1 (5 bases). The sequencing used peripheral blood, collected in a trial of Ad26.COV2.S vaccine versus placebo. The CDR3, as DNA: TGCGCCAGCAGGCCAGGGCCGAACACTGAAGCTTTCTTT. It encodes CASRPGPNTEAFF.